One T cell receptor beta chain is described in this entry. Trimming shortened V by 1 base and J by 6 bases, and 7 bases separated the two germline ends. The germline gives CDR1 LGHDT, CDR2 YNNKEL (reference sequence). This CDR3 contains 12 residues. Per the authors' pipeline: By means of reference gene primer amplification, nucleated cell counts were estimated. Method: immunoSEQ multiplex PCR; TCRdb's copy keeps in-frame clones and lacks some. D and trimming come from the DNA, and the V and J calls and clone size come from that table. Of around 15,000 clones listed, 70% to 90% are singletons. These data originate in a study of blood T cell repertoires in COVID-19. Looking at the study overall: Acute-phase and convalescent COVID-19 samples originated in the United States, Italy and Spain. The analysed material was cDNA or gDNA that came from T cells, B-cell-depleted T cells, or PBMCs.

This sequence joins TRBV3-1 (or the pseudogene TRBV3-2) and TRBJ2-7; D is ambiguous. Source material: peripheral blood. This clonotype originated in a human donor in a cohort sampled during active COVID-19. This CDR3 is CASSQGPLEQYF. DNA for the CDR3: TGTGCCAGCAGCCAAGGGCCCCTCGAGCAGTACTTC.